The clone carrying this T cell receptor beta chain was detected a few times. The data derive from a study of cytomegalovirus exposure and HLA in healthy donors. This PCR relied on a set of 60 Vbeta primers and 13 Jbeta primers. Produced via immunoSEQ multiplex PCR; TCRdb's table is partial and in-frame only. This repertoire shows over 150,000 clones, 75% found once; its top ten account for 2.5% to 3%. The V gene lost 3 bases and the J gene lost 1 base, with 3 bases spanning the gap. This CDR3 contains 12 residues. Germline V lookup: CDR1 SGHVS, CDR2 FNYEAQ. The J gene is TRBJ2-5, the V gene TRBV7-6; D not resolved. The sequence derives from a woman aged 45 to 65 in good health and CMV-seropositive. Sequenced sample: PBMCs. In nucleotides, the CDR3 is TGTGCCAGCAGCTTGGCCCAAGAGACCCAGTACTTC. It encodes CASSLAQETQYF.